Presented here are 30 T cell receptor beta chains from one specimen sequenced in a study of blood T cell repertoires in COVID-19. The repertoire was sequenced with immunoSEQ multiplex PCR; TCRdb's copy has only in-frame clones and lacks some. The sample holds fewer than 350,000 clones; about 85% are singletons and the top ten take approximately 1.9%. Sequencing input: PBMCs or T cells enriched from blood (not recorded which). These receptor sequences come from a woman in her 30s who had been exposed to COVID-19.

This clone was seen repeatedly, ten times or more. The chain is built from TRBV20-1 and TRBJ2-7; 8 bases are a match to TRBD1. V trimming: 3 bases; J trimming: 5 bases; junction bases outside the gene matches: 6. Germline V CDR1 and CDR2: DFQATT, SNEGSKA (reference sequence). The CDR3 sequence is 13 residues long. In DNA, the CDR3 is TGCAGTGCTAGTAGACAGGGGTTCGACGAGCAGTACTTC. Protein product: CSASRQGFDEQYF.

This clone was observed a few times. This rearrangement joins TRBV24-1 to TRBJ1-1; TRBD1 might be the D (6 bases). With 8 bases removed from V and 3 bases from J, the gap between germline ends came to 12 bases. The CDR3 has 13 amino acids. Germline V gene sequence: CDR1 KGHDR, CDR2 SFDVKD. The CDR3 loop reads CATKQGRDTEAFF. The CDR3 DNA reads TGTGCCACCAAACAGGGACGGGACACTGAAGCTTTCTTT.

This clone was detected only a few times. V gene TRBV12-3 or TRBV12-4 combines with J gene TRBJ1-3; TRBD1 aligns across 7 bases. The V segment lost 6 bases and the J segment 4 bases; nucleotides outside the gene matches: 3. This CDR3 is 13 amino acids long. This CDR3 reads CASSPGQGNTIYF. The CDR3 DNA sequence: TGTGCCAGCAGCCCGGGACAGGGAAACACCATATATTTT.

This clone was counted once. Other DNA sequences within the sample encode an identical CDR3. CDR3 sequence reads: CASSLQGYEQYF. Here the CDR3 DNA reads TGTGCCAGCAGTCTTCAGGGGTACGAGCAGTACTTC. The rearrangement links TRBV12-3 or TRBV12-4 to TRBJ2-7, with a tentative D call TRBD1 (6 bases). V lost 5 bases and J lost 4, with 9 bases in between. There are 12 residues in the CDR3.

V gene TRBV9 combines with J gene TRBJ2-1, with 11 bases identical to TRBD2. CDR1 and CDR2 from the germline V gene are SGDLS and YYNGEE. This CDR3 contains 15 residues. After removal of 3 bases from V and 10 bases from J, the junction contained 9 bases not matched to a gene. The CDR3 coding sequence is TGTGCCAGCAGCGACTATAGCGGGAGGGCCCAGGAGCAGTTCTTC. It is translated as CASSDYSGRAQEQFF. Full variable domain (remainder filled in from reference TRBV9 and TRBJ2-1): DSGVTQTPKHLITATGQRVTLRCSPRSGDLSVYWYQQSLDQGLQFLIQYYNGEERAKGNILERFSAQQFPDLHSELNLSSLELGDSALYFCASSDYSGRAQEQFFGPGTRLTVL.

V and J are TRBV12-5 and TRBJ2-1, with TRBD1 matching 7 bases. Germline V gene sequence: CDR1 LGHNT, CDR2 FRNRAP. The ends lost 2 bases at V and 4 bases at J; junction bases unmatched: 8. This CDR3 is built from 16 residues. CDR3 residues: CASGLLRDRVYNEQFF. The CDR3 DNA reads TGTGCTAGTGGTTTGCTTCGGGACAGAGTTTACAATGAGCAGTTCTTC.

The rearrangement links TRBV7-9 to TRBJ1-1, with TRBD1 identical over 7 bases. V dropped 5 bases and J dropped 1; count of bases not matched to a gene: 10. CDR1 and CDR2 from the germline V gene are SEHNR and FQNEAQ (reference sequence). The CDR3 contains 16 residues. CDR3: CASSGLTGRGNTEAFF. Written as DNA, the CDR3 is TGTGCCAGCAGCGGGTTGACAGGGCGCGGGAACACTGAAGCTTTCTTT. Supplemented by reference TRBV7-9 and TRBJ1-1, the full variable domain reads DTGVSQNPRHKITKRGQNVTFRCDPISEHNRLYWYRQTLGQGPEFLTYFQNEAQLEKSRLLSDRFSAERPKGSFSTLEIQRTEQGDSAMYLCASSGLTGRGNTEAFFGQGTRLTVV.

The V call is TRBV4-3, the J call TRBJ1-2; D is ambiguous. Germline assignment: CDR1 LGHNA and CDR2 YSLEER. The CDR3 contains 14 residues. Between the trimmed V and J ends, which lost 0 bases and 2 bases, there was a span of 7 bases. Written as DNA, the CDR3 is TGCGCCAGCAGCCAAGATGGAGGGAACTATGGCTACACCTTC. It encodes CASSQDGGNYGYTF.

The J gene is TRBJ1-3, the V gene TRBV2; D call uncertain. CDR3 length: 13 residues. CDR1 and CDR2 from the germline V gene are SNHLY and FYNNEI. Trimming took off 7 bases at V and 0 bases at J, with 7 bases between the two ends. CDR3 sequence reads: CASMGASGNTIYF. CDR3 nucleotide sequence: TGTGCCAGCATGGGAGCCTCTGGAAACACCATATATTTT.

The sample holds one count of this clone. The chain has TRBV6-1 and TRBJ2-2; TRBD1 might be the D (5 bases). Germline V lookup: CDR1 MNHNS, CDR2 SASEGT. This CDR3 has 17 amino acids. Trimming removed 2 bases from V and 0 bases from J, with 13 bases in between. CDR3: CASSELKGMPNTGELFF. In DNA form, the CDR3 reads TGTGCCAGCAGTGAACTTAAGGGGATGCCGAACACCGGGGAGCTGTTTTTT.

This clone was picked up one time. The chain uses TRBV18 and TRBJ2-7; no firm D call. The CDR3 covers 13 residues. V lost 4 bases and J lost 7, with 14 bases in between. Germline-derived CDR1 and CDR2 are KGHSH and LQKENI. CDR3 residues: CASSRLDTEEQYF. In DNA, the CDR3 is TGTGCCAGCTCACGGCTAGATACCGAGGAGCAGTACTTC.

The CDR3 nucleotides read TGTGCCAGCAGCTCGACAGGAGATGGGACCCAGTACTTC. Its protein product is CASSSTGDGTQYF. The V gene is TRBV11-3, the J gene TRBJ2-5; perhaps TRBD1 as D (6 bases). The germline V gene has CDR1 SGHNT and CDR2 YENEEA. The germline V and J ends were trimmed by 4 bases and 7 bases, with 13 bases remaining between them. The CDR3 loop spans 13 amino acids.

The chain links TRBV19 to TRBJ1-3; D gene ambiguous. With 6 bases removed from V and 1 base from J, the gap between germline ends came to 16 bases. CDR3 length equals 16 residues. Per the germline V gene, CDR1 is LNHDA and CDR2 is SQIVND (reference sequence). CDR3 sequence: CASRSSPVSSGNTIYF. The CDR3 DNA reads TGTGCCAGTAGAAGTTCCCCGGTTAGTTCTGGAAACACCATATATTTT.

This chain joins TRBV21-1 and TRBJ2-1; the table's D call of TRBD2 was not tested on the DNA. TRBV21-1 constitutes a pseudogene. The CDR3 has 15 residues. The CDR3 spells CASSNLGESYNEQFF. The CDR3 DNA reads TGTGCCAGCAGCAACTTGGGAGAATCCTACAATGAGCAGTTCTTC.

The CDR3 loop is CASSRIFGQGAHEQYF. Here the CDR3 DNA reads TGTGCCAGCAGCCGGATATTTGGACAGGGGGCCCACGAGCAGTACTTC. The chain carries TRBV5-4 and TRBJ2-7; 11 bases are a match to TRBD1. J lost 5 bases, V lost 4 bases, and 11 bases had no gene match. CDR1 and CDR2 (germline): SGHNT, YYREEE (reference sequence). The CDR3 has 16 amino acids.

This rearrangement joins TRBV24-1 to TRBJ2-3; TRBD1 matches 8 bases. V was pared by 11 bases and J by 2 bases, with 20 bases of the junction left unmatched. Germline assignment: CDR1 KGHDR and CDR2 SFDVKD. This CDR3 comprises 18 residues. The CDR3 here is CASTGKGQVSLYTDTQYF. CDR3 nucleotide sequence: TGTGCCAGTACAGGAAAGGGACAGGTATCCCTTTACACAGATACGCAGTATTTT.

This clone was detected only a few times. The chain has TRBV6-2 or TRBV6-3 and TRBJ1-4; TRBD1 agrees at 7 bases. The V gene's germline CDR1 is MNHEY and CDR2 SVGEGT. The J segment lost 4 bases and the V segment lost 4 bases, leaving 9 bases of the junction unmatched. CDR3 length: 16 residues. The CDR3: CASSSIRDSGNEKLFF. The DNA of the CDR3 is TGTGCCAGCAGTTCCATCCGGGACAGCGGTAATGAAAAACTGTTTTTT.

This clone showed up many times. V gene TRBV9 combines with J gene TRBJ2-1; D is unresolved. Trimming took off 0 bases at V and 5 bases at J, with 9 bases between the two ends. This CDR3 comprises 14 residues. Germline V gives CDR1 SGDLS, CDR2 YYNGEE. The CDR3, as DNA: TGTGCCAGCAGCGTAGGGGCCGAAAACAATGAGCAGTTCTTC. Amino acids: CASSVGAENNEQFF.

This chain joins TRBV6-5 and TRBJ1-6; 8 bases line up with TRBD1. V was pared by 6 bases and J by 4 bases, with 2 bases of the junction left unmatched. Germline V gene data show CDR1 as MNHEY and CDR2 as SVGAGI. The CDR3 length is 14 residues. CDR3 amino acids: CASRRTGYNSPLHF. The DNA for the CDR3 is TGTGCCAGCAGACGGACAGGGTATAATTCACCCCTCCACTTT.

The CDR3 nucleotides are TGCGCCAGCAACTTAGAGGGCCTAAATGAGCAGTTCTTC. This encodes CASNLEGLNEQFF. The chain recombines TRBV5-1 with TRBJ2-1; D may be TRBD2 (5 bases). The V gene lost 6 bases and the J gene lost 7 bases, with 14 bases spanning the gap. The CDR3 is 13 residues long. CDR1 is SGHRS, CDR2 YFSETQ, per germline.

The chain links TRBV30 to TRBJ1-1, with TRBD1 matching 7 bases. Germline V gene sequence: CDR1 GTSNPN, CDR2 SVGIG (reference sequence). This CDR3 region has 12 residues. After removal of 8 bases from V and 0 bases from J, the junction contained 3 bases not matched to a gene. Here the CDR3 reads CARDRMNTEAFF. DNA for the CDR3: TGTGCCCGGGACAGAATGAACACTGAAGCTTTCTTT.

The J gene is TRBJ2-5, the V gene TRBV11-1; 7 nucleotides match TRBD2. Germline lookup yields CDR1 SGHAT and CDR2 FQDESV (reference sequence). With 5 bases clipped from V and 4 bases from J, the junction kept 10 bases outside the gene matches. The CDR3 length is 15 residues. CDR3 sequence: CASSRGLRGRETQYF. The CDR3 coding sequence is TGTGCCAGCAGCAGGGGACTAAGAGGACGAGAGACCCAGTACTTC.

This clone has a single count. V is TRBV24-1 and J is TRBJ1-1, with D unresolved. CDR1 and CDR2 (germline): KGHDR, SFDVKD. V shed 0 bases and J shed 11 bases, with 9 bases lying between them. This CDR3 region has 12 residues. In DNA form, the CDR3 reads TGTGCCACCAGTGATTTGGACGGAGCTGCTTTCTTT. It translates to CATSDLDGAAFF.

This clone was detected once. Sequence at one end of the junction differs from germline and may be a read error. The J gene is TRBJ1-5, the V gene TRBV5-1; 8 positions agree with TRBD1. The CDR3 extends over 15 amino acids. The germline gives CDR1 SGHRS, CDR2 YFSETQ. CDR3 residues: CASSSTGDSHQPQHF. The CDR3 DNA follows: TGCGCCAGCAGCTCGACAGGGGATAGCCATCAGCCCCAGCATTTT.

This clone was counted between two and nine times. The V call is TRBV10-1, the J call TRBJ1-3, with D possibly being TRBD1 (6 bases). The V end was cut by 11 bases, the J end by 0 bases, with 11 bases between. This CDR3 region has 13 residues. Per the germline V gene, CDR1 is WNHNN and CDR2 is SYGVQD (reference sequence). The DNA of the CDR3 is TGCGCCCAGGGGATCTGCTCTGGAAACACCATATATTTT. Encoded protein: CAQGICSGNTIYF.

The gene calls are TRBV4-3 and TRBJ1-1; D is uncertain. The CDR3 has 14 residues. V was trimmed by 0 bases and J by 0 bases, leaving 5 bases between them. From germline, CDR1 is LGHNA and CDR2 YSLEER. The CDR3 bases are TGCGCCAGCAGCCAAGAAAGAGTGAACACTGAAGCTTTCTTT. Translated: CASSQERVNTEAFF.

The V call is TRBV28, the J call TRBJ2-7; D remains ambiguous. The CDR3 extends over 13 amino acids. V was pared by 5 bases and J by 2 bases, with 10 bases between. Germline CDR1 and CDR2: MDHEN and SYDVKM. The DNA for the CDR3 is TGTGCCAGCAGTGTACAGAAGCCCTACGAGCAGTACTTC. Translation: CASSVQKPYEQYF. The whole variable domain, remainder taken from reference TRBV28 and TRBJ2-7, is DVKVTQSSRYLVKRTGEKVFLECVQDMDHENMFWYRQDPGLGLRLIYFSYDVKMKEKGDIPEGYSVSREKKERFSLILESASTNQTSMYLCASSVQKPYEQYFGPGTRLTVT.

The J gene is TRBJ2-7, the V gene TRBV9; tentative D call: TRBD1 (5 bases). Looked up from germline, CDR1 is SGDLS and CDR2 is YYNGEE. Trimming took 5 bases from V and 6 from J, leaving 21 bases between them. The CDR3 loop spans 15 amino acids. DNA for the CDR3: TGTGCCAGCAGTCGCCAGGGCAACGACTTTTTCGAGCAGTACTTC. Residues: CASSRQGNDFFEQYF.

J is TRBJ1-1 and V is TRBV4-2; 10 bases line up with TRBD1. Germline V gene data show CDR1 as LGHNA and CDR2 as YNFKEQ. CDR3 length equals 15 residues. With 0 bases clipped from V and 4 bases from J, the junction kept 2 bases outside the gene matches. Written as DNA, the CDR3 is TGTGCCAGCAGCCAAGATCGGGACAGGGGCACTGAAGCTTTCTTT. Its protein product is CASSQDRDRGTEAFF.

This chain links TRBV27 with TRBJ1-1; the D gene is possibly TRBD1 (6 bases). V shed 5 bases and J shed 4 bases, with 14 bases lying between them. Per germline, CDR1 MNHEY and CDR2 SMNVEV (reference sequence). The CDR3 spans 14 residues. The CDR3: CASSLQGIGTEAFF. CDR3 bases: TGTGCCAGCAGTCTACAGGGCATCGGCACTGAAGCTTTCTTT.